The source of this TCR beta chain is a study of regulatory T cells in long-lasting Graves disease. Study-wide context: Newly diagnosed Graves' patients took antithyroid drugs under 3 months. Overall study results and limits: It was peripheral blood alone, not thyroid tissue, that was studied.

The time point denotes: newly diagnosed GD, antithyroid drugs for less than 3 months. After RNA was extracted from PBMCs, the TCR library was made from it. Under American Thyroid Association guidelines, Graves' disease was diagnosed. The CDR3 totals 15 residues. After removal of 4 bases from V and 2 bases from J, the junction contained 5 bases not matched to a gene. Germline-derived CDR1 and CDR2 are LGHDT and YNNKEL (reference sequence). About this clonotype itself: No antigen is known for it.

To make TCR beta libraries, researchers used iRepertoire HTBI primers and Arm-PCR of CDR3 regions. Per the authors' pipeline: Overall, samples carried 60 to 65 TRBV and 14 TRBJ segments. TCRdb passed the multiplex PCR reads through MiXCR, listing each CDR3 protein once. TCRdb's processing, not the authors' own work, is the source of the V and J calls. This table has more than 300,000 distinct CDR3 sequences, around 15% appearing once. These data also formed part of another study, on T cells in Graves' hyperthyroidism and ophthalmopathy.

The sequenced sample was peripheral blood mononuclear cells (PBMCs), obtained at new diagnosis, from a patient treated with antithyroid drugs. The rearrangement uses TRBV3-1 and TRBJ2-1; 7 bases fit TRBD1. The source of this sequence is a woman under 30 with Graves disease. CDR3: CASSRKGQTYNEQFF. CDR3 sequence (DNA): TGTGCCAGCAGCCGAAAGGGACAGACCTACAATGAGCAGTTCTTC.